The entry that follows covers one TCR beta chain sequence. What it binds is unknown. A much more abundant neighbour one base away suggests this may be a read error. Between the trimmed V and J ends, which lost 4 bases and 11 bases, there was a span of 18 bases. The germline CDR1 and CDR2 sequences are SGHRS and YFSETQ. The CDR3 loop spans 13 amino acids. This sample was included in a study of blood T cells in healthy people across ages. Across the whole study: Roughly one uniquely barcoded beta molecule per two T cells was captured.

Points from the study as a whole: Diversity figures derived from one million T cells were judged to underestimate the true value.

Primed by a sample-barcoded 5' primer and a J-beta primer mix, a second PCR proceeded for about 6 to 12 cycles. Each sample provided no less than 3 million CDR3-containing paired-end reads. TCRdb called the 5' RACE reads again in MiXCR, with one record for every CDR3 protein. The table shows 1.5 million to 2 million distinct CDR3 sequences, with about 30% occurring only once. Sequencing was performed on blood. The origin of this receptor is a woman aged 25 to 39 in good health. This chain connects TRBV5-1 to TRBJ2-5; TRBD1 might be the D (6 bases). This chain's CDR3 is CASSPSGVNEQYF. CDR3 nucleotide sequence: TGCGCCAGCAGCCCCTCAGGGGTTAATGAGCAGTACTTC.